These 23 T cell receptor beta chains were all obtained from the same sample, sequenced in a study of T cells in Graves' hyperthyroidism and ophthalmopathy. It was RNA transcripts that yielded the amplified TCR beta CDR3 regions. A set of HTBI primers served as the primers for a first-round RT-PCR of the TCR CDR3. In TCRdb, the multiplex PCR reads were re-called with MiXCR into one record per CDR3 protein. The sample yields some 300,000 distinct CDR3 sequences, 13% seen once. The sample comprised blood. The receptors were sampled from a woman in her twenties or thirties with Graves' hyperthyroidism that later progressed to Graves' ophthalmopathy.

This clonotype was recorded at least ten times. The rearrangement links TRBV27 to TRBJ1-1; D unclear. Germline CDR1 is MNHEY and CDR2 is SMNVEV (reference sequence). The V end lost 5 bases, the J end lost 6 bases, and 16 bases lay between the germline ends. The CDR3 length is 14 residues. The CDR3 loop is CASSDPVGGAEAFF. The CDR3 coding sequence is TGTGCCAGCAGTGATCCCGTCGGCGGGGCTGAAGCTTTCTTT.

This clonotype has more than one count but fewer than ten. J is TRBJ2-1 and V is TRBV4-1; D is perhaps TRBD2 (6 bases). The CDR3 runs 16 residues. Germline CDR1 reads MGHRA; CDR2 reads YSYEKL. V was cut by 7 bases and J by 3 bases, with 19 bases left in between. CDR3 loop: CASTPGALAHYNEQFF. Here the CDR3 DNA reads TGCGCCAGCACCCCCGGGGCCCTAGCGCACTACAATGAGCAGTTCTTC.

J is TRBJ2-1 and V is TRBV6-1; 13 bases line up with TRBD2. This CDR3 is built from 19 residues. Looked up from germline, CDR1 is MNHNS and CDR2 is SASEGT. Trimming took 6 bases from V and 4 from J; bases not matched to a gene: 15. CDR3 loop: CASRLGLAGPEVGYNEQFF. The CDR3 nucleotides read TGTGCCAGCAGACTGGGACTAGCGGGACCGGAGGTCGGTTACAATGAGCAGTTCTTC.

This clonotype was seen a few times. The genes are TRBV20-1 and TRBJ2-1; 10 bases are shared with TRBD2. This CDR3 has 15 residues. V shed 3 bases and J 2 bases; nucleotides not matched to a gene: 4. Germline V CDR1 and CDR2: DFQATT, SNEGSKA (reference sequence). The CDR3 region has the DNA TGCAGTGCTAGGCCCCTAGCGGGAGCCTACAATGAGCAGTTCTTC. It is translated as CSARPLAGAYNEQFF.

This clonotype came up many times. J is TRBJ1-6 and V is TRBV10-3, with TRBD1 matching over 10 bases. The V and J ends lost 5 bases and 11 bases, in that order; junction bases with no gene match: 6. This CDR3 contains 14 residues. Germline V lookup: CDR1 ENHRY, CDR2 SYGVKD. CDR3 nucleotides: TGTGCCATCAGTACCGGGACAGGGGTCGCACCCCTCCACTTT. Its translation: CAISTGTGVAPLHF.

At least ten counts were recorded for this clonotype. The chain employs TRBV7-8 and TRBJ2-7; TRBD2 might be the D (5 bases). This CDR3 contains 13 residues. The V gene's germline CDR1 is SGHVS and CDR2 FQNEAQ. V lost 1 base, J lost 5 bases, and 9 bases lay in between. CDR3 protein: CASSLGTWDEQYF. DNA for the CDR3: TGTGCCAGCAGCTTAGGGACTTGGGACGAGCAGTACTTC. Variable domain in full (rest from reference TRBV7-8 and TRBJ2-7): GAGVSQSPRYKVAKRGQDVALRCDPISGHVSLFWYQQALGQGPEFLTYFQNEAQLDKSGLPSDRFFAERPEGSVSTLKIQRTQQEDSAVYLCASSLGTWDEQYFGPGTRLTVT.

V usage is TRBV29-1 and J usage is TRBJ2-1; TRBD2 matches at 12 bases. Germline CDR1 SQVTM, CDR2 ANQGSEA. V shed 4 bases, J shed 8 bases, and the junction held 15 bases outside the gene matches. The CDR3 consists of 17 residues. CDR3 nucleotides: TGCAGCGTTGTTTATTATTTGACTAGCGGGAGTGTCGATGAGCAGTTCTTC. This gives the protein CSVVYYLTSGSVDEQFF.

This clonotype was counted ten times or more. This chain uses TRBV28 with TRBJ2-1; D is ambiguous. The CDR3 covers 14 residues. Germline CDR1 and CDR2: MDHEN and SYDVKM. The V end was cut by 5 bases, the J end by 0 bases, with 8 bases between. The DNA of the CDR3 is TGTGCCAGCAGTGGCAGTCTCTCCTACAATGAGCAGTTCTTC. Protein: CASSGSLSYNEQFF.

This clonotype was counted at least ten times. The chain links TRBV3-1 to TRBJ2-2, with 7 bases aligning to TRBD2. The CDR3 length is 16 residues. V shed 1 base, J shed 6 bases, and the junction held 8 bases outside the gene matches. Germline CDR1 is LGHDT and CDR2 is YNNKEL (reference sequence). The CDR3 DNA reads as TGTGCCAGCAGCCAAGGTATTGCGGGAGTCCCCGGGGAGCTGTTTTTT. Its translation is CASSQGIAGVPGELFF. The full variable domain, its missing parts supplied by reference TRBV3-1 and TRBJ2-2, is DTAVSQTPKYLVTQMGNDKSIKCEQNLGHDTMYWYKQDSKKFLKIMFSYNNKELIINETVPNRFSPKSPDKAHLNLHINSLELGDSAVYFCASSQGIAGVPGELFFGEGSRLTVL.

This clonotype came up many times. The chain employs TRBV6-1 and TRBJ2-2; tentative D call: TRBD2 (5 bases). In germline, CDR1 is MNHNS, CDR2 SASEGT. This CDR3 contains 15 residues. V was trimmed by 6 bases and J by 2 bases, leaving 13 bases between them. The CDR3 is CASRGSIRNTGELFF. CDR3 sequence (DNA): TGTGCCAGCAGGGGGAGTATCAGAAACACCGGGGAGCTGTTTTTT.

Ten or more counts support this clonotype. V usage is TRBV5-8 and J usage is TRBJ2-2; tentatively, D is TRBD1 (7 bases). V lost 4 bases, J lost 1 base, and 14 bases lay in between. The CDR3 runs to 16 residues. Germline V CDR1 and CDR2: SGHTS, YDEGEE. Here the CDR3 reads CASSGGHRGNTGELFF. The CDR3, as DNA: TGTGCCAGCAGCGGGGGGCACAGGGGGAACACCGGGGAGCTGTTTTTT.

This clonotype was counted ten times or more. The J gene is TRBJ2-3, the V gene TRBV6-1; the match to TRBD2 covers 8 bases. CDR3 size: 14 residues. Germline CDR1 is MNHNS and CDR2 is SASEGT. With 6 bases clipped from V and 5 bases from J, the junction kept 7 bases outside the gene matches. Here the CDR3 reads CASSPSGSIDTQYF. The DNA of the CDR3 is TGTGCCAGCAGCCCAAGCGGGAGTATAGATACGCAGTATTTT.

This clonotype has ten or more counts. The chain links TRBV7-9 to TRBJ2-1; 7 bases fit TRBD2. Losses at the gene ends were 5 bases for V and 4 bases for J; bases not matched to a gene: 8. The CDR3 loop spans 15 amino acids. The V gene's germline CDR1 is SEHNR and CDR2 FQNEAQ (reference sequence). The CDR3, as DNA: TGTGCCAGCAGCCCTTCCACGGGAGGATACAATGAGCAGTTCTTC. This codes for CASSPSTGGYNEQFF.

This clonotype has at least ten counts. The J gene is TRBJ2-7, the V gene TRBV2; TRBD2 matches 15 bases. The CDR3 contains 15 residues. Germline-derived CDR1 and CDR2 are SNHLY and FYNNEI. The V gene end was trimmed by 5 bases and the J gene end by 5 bases; junction bases not matched to a gene: 4. CDR3 sequence (DNA): TGTGCCAGCAGTCCGGGACTAGCGGGAGGTCACGAGCAGTACTTC. It specifies CASSPGLAGGHEQYF.

This chain joins TRBV7-2 and TRBJ2-1, with D possibly TRBD1 on 6 matching bases. The CDR3 runs to 16 residues. With 1 base removed from V and 4 bases from J, the gap between germline ends came to 14 bases. Per germline, CDR1 SGHTA and CDR2 FQGNSA. The CDR3 loop is CASSLVVGARYNEQFF. CDR3 bases: TGTGCCAGCAGCTTAGTCGTGGGGGCAAGGTACAATGAGCAGTTCTTC.

Ten or more counts support this clonotype. J is TRBJ2-2 and V is TRBV27; 12 bases match TRBD2. CDR1 is MNHEY and CDR2 is SMNVEV in the germline V gene (reference sequence). V lost 0 bases, J lost 5 bases, and 10 bases stayed unmatched. The CDR3 is made up of 19 amino acids. CDR3 residues: CASSLSGLAGLLGTGELFF. The CDR3 DNA reads as TGTGCCAGCAGTTTATCTGGACTAGCGGGACTCCTGGGGACCGGGGAGCTGTTTTTT.

The rearrangement joins TRBV11-2 to TRBJ2-5, with TRBD1 as a possible D gene (6 bases). Germline values: CDR1 SGHAT, CDR2 FQNNGV. Trimming removed 5 bases from V and 2 bases from J, with 15 bases in between. This CDR3 contains 15 residues. The CDR3 sequence: CASSTGQTIQETQYF. The DNA of the CDR3 is TGTGCCAGCAGCACAGGACAGACAATTCAAGAGACCCAGTACTTC.

This clonotype was counted a few times. In DNA form, the CDR3 reads TGTGCCAGCGCGGAGACTAGCGGGAGGGTCACAGATACGCAGTATTTT. This codes for CASAETSGRVTDTQYF. The gene calls are TRBV28 and TRBJ2-3; 14 nucleotides align to TRBD2. The V segment lost 8 bases and the J segment 2 bases; nucleotides outside the gene matches: 6. Germline CDR1 reads MDHEN; CDR2 reads SYDVKM. This CDR3 comprises 16 residues.

In this sample, this clonotype turned up many times. The V call is TRBV3-1, the J call TRBJ2-1; 7 nucleotides line up with TRBD2. V shed 2 bases and J 5 bases; nucleotides not matched to a gene: 3. Looked up from germline, CDR1 is LGHDT and CDR2 is YNNKEL (reference sequence). The CDR3 sequence is 14 residues long. The CDR3 sequence: CASSQRAGDNEQFF. DNA of the CDR3: TGTGCCAGCAGCCAAAGGGCGGGGGACAATGAGCAGTTCTTC.

At least ten counts were recorded for this clonotype. The J gene is TRBJ2-1, the V gene TRBV20-1; 7 nucleotides line up with TRBD1. Germline CDR1 and CDR2: DFQATT and SNEGSKA (reference sequence). V shed 5 bases, J shed 8 bases, and the junction held 6 bases outside the gene matches. This CDR3 has 12 residues. CDR3 nucleotides: TGCAGTGCTGGGGTAACAGGGGATGAGCAGTTCTTC. Its protein is CSAGVTGDEQFF.

The table lists this clonotype with many counts. The chain employs TRBV24-1 and TRBJ2-1; a weak D match, TRBD2 (5 bases). CDR1 and CDR2 (germline): KGHDR, SFDVKD. The V gene lost 5 bases and the J gene lost 6 bases, with 13 bases spanning the gap. This CDR3 contains 14 residues. CDR3 protein: CATSGPGLTNEQFF. The CDR3 nucleotides read TGTGCCACCAGTGGGCCGGGATTGACCAATGAGCAGTTCTTC.

In this sample, this clonotype turned up many times. The chain links TRBV2 to TRBJ2-1; unclear D gene. Trimming stripped 2 bases from V and 6 bases from J, with 17 bases between. Germline V CDR1 and CDR2: SNHLY, FYNNEI. This CDR3 is 16 amino acids long. CDR3 sequence: CASSEIENTATNEQFF. Written as DNA, the CDR3 is TGTGCCAGCAGTGAAATTGAAAATACTGCCACCAATGAGCAGTTCTTC.

In its sample, this clonotype was seen many times. V is TRBV6-6 and J is TRBJ1-4; D unresolved. Trimming removed 0 bases from V and 6 bases from J, with 11 bases in between. Germline V gene data show CDR1 as MNHNY and CDR2 as SVGAGI (reference sequence). The CDR3 contains 15 residues. CDR3 nucleotide sequence: TGTGCCAGCAGTTACTCCCGGGGTTTATATGAAAAACTGTTTTTT. Its protein product is CASSYSRGLYEKLFF.